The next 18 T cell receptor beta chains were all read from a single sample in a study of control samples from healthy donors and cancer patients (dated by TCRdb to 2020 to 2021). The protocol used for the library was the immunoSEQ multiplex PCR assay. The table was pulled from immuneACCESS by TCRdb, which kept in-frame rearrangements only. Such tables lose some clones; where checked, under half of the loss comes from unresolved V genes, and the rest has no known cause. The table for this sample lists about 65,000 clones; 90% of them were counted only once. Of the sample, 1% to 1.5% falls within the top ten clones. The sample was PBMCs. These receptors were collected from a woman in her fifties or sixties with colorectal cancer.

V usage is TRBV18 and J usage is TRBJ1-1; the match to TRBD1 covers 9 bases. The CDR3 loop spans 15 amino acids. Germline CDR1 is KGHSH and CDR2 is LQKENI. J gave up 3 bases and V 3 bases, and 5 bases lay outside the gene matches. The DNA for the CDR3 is TGTGCCAGCTCACCGTCCCGGGACAGGGACACTGAAGCTTTCTTT. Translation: CASSPSRDRDTEAFF. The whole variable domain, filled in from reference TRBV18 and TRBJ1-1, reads NAGVMQNPRHLVRRRGQEARLRCSPMKGHSHVYWYRQLPEEGLKFMVYLQKENIIDESGMPKERFSAEFPKEGPSILRIQQVVRGDSAAYFCASSPSRDRDTEAFFGQGTRLTVV.

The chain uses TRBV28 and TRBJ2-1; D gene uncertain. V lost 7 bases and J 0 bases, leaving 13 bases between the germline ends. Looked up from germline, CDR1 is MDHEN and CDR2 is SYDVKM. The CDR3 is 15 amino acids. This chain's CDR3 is CASNLQSGSYNEQFF. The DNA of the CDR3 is TGTGCCAGCAACCTACAGTCAGGCTCCTACAATGAGCAGTTCTTC. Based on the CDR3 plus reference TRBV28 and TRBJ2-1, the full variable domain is DVKVTQSSRYLVKRTGEKVFLECVQDMDHENMFWYRQDPGLGLRLIYFSYDVKMKEKGDIPEGYSVSREKKERFSLILESASTNQTSMYLCASNLQSGSYNEQFFGPGTRLTVL.

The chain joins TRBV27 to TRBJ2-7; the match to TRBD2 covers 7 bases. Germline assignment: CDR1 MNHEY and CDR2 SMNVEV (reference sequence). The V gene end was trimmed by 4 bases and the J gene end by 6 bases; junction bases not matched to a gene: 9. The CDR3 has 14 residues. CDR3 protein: CASSSLGGSSEQYF. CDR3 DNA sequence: TGTGCCAGCAGTTCCCTCGGGGGGTCCAGCGAGCAGTACTTC.

CDR3 DNA: TGTGCCAGCAGTGGTGGCGGGAGCTCCTACAATGAGCAGTTCTTC. It yields the protein CASSGGGSSYNEQFF. V and J are TRBV2 and TRBJ2-1; 7 positions match TRBD2. The CDR3 has 15 residues. V lost 4 bases and J lost 0; bases outside the gene matches: 3. Germline V CDR1 and CDR2: SNHLY, FYNNEI.

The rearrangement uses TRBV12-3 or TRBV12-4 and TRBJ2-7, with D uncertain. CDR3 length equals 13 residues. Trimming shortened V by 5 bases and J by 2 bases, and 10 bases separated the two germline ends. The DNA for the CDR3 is TGTGCCAGCAGTCTCCTATACACCTACGAGCAGTACTTC. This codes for CASSLLYTYEQYF.

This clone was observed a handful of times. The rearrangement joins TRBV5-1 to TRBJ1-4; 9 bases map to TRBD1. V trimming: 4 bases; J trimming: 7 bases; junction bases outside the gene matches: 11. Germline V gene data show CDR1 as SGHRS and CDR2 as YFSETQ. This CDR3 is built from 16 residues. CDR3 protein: CASSGGTGGSGEKLFF. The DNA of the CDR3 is TGCGCCAGCAGCGGCGGCACAGGGGGCAGTGGTGAAAAACTGTTTTTT.

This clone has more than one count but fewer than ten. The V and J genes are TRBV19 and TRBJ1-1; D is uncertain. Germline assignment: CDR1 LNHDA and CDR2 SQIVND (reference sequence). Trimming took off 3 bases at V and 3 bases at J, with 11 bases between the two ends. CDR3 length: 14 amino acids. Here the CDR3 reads CASSIPSRDTEAFF. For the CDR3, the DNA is TGTGCCAGTAGTATCCCCAGTAGGGACACTGAAGCTTTCTTT. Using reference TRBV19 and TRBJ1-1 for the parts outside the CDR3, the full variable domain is DGGITQSPKYLFRKEGQNVTLSCEQNLNHDAMYWYRQDPGQGLRLIYYSQIVNDFQKGDIAEGYSVSREKKESFPLTVTSAQKNPTAFYLCASSIPSRDTEAFFGQGTRLTVV.

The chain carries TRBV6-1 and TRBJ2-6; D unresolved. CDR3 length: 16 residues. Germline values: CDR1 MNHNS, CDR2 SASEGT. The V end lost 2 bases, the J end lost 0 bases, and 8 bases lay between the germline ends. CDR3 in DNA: TGTGCCAGCAGTGAATCTCGGTACTCTGGGGCCAACGTCCTGACTTTC. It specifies CASSESRYSGANVLTF.

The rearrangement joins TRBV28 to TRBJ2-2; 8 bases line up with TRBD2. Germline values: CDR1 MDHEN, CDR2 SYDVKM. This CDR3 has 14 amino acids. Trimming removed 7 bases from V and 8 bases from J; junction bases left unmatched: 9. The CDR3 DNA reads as TGTGCCAGCACCCCGGGTAGCGGGGCGGGGGAGCTGTTTTTT. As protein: CASTPGSGAGELFF.

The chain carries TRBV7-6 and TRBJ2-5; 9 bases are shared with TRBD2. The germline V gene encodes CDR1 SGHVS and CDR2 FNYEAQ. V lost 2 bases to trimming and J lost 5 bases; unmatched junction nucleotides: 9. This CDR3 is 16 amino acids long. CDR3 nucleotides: TGTGCCAGCAGCTTATCTGGCGGGGGGGCCGACGAGACCCAGTACTTC. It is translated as CASSLSGGGADETQYF.

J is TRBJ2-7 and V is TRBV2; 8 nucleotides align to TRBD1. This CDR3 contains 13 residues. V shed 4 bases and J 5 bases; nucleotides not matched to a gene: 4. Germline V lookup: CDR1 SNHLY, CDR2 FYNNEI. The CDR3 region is CASSVQGANEQYF. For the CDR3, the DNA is TGTGCCAGCAGTGTCCAGGGGGCCAACGAGCAGTACTTC.

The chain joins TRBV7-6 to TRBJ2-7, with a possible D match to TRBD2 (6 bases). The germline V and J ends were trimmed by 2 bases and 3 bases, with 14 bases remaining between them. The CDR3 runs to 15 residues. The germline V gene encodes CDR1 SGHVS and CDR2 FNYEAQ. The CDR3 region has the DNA TGTGCCAGCAGCTTACAGGTGGGAGGCGGCTACGAGCAGTACTTC. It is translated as CASSLQVGGGYEQYF.

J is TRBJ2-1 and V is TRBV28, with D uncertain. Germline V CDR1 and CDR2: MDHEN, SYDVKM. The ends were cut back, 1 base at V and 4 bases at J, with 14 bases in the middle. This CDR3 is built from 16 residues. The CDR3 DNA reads TGTGCCAGCAGTTTATCGTCGGGCGGATCTTACAATGAGCAGTTCTTC. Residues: CASSLSSGGSYNEQFF.

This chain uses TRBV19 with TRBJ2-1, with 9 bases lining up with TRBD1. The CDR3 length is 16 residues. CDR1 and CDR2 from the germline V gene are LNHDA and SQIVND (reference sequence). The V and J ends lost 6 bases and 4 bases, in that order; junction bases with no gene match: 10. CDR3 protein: CASSLGTGRWYNEQFF. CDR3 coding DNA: TGTGCCAGTAGCCTCGGGACAGGGAGGTGGTACAATGAGCAGTTCTTC.

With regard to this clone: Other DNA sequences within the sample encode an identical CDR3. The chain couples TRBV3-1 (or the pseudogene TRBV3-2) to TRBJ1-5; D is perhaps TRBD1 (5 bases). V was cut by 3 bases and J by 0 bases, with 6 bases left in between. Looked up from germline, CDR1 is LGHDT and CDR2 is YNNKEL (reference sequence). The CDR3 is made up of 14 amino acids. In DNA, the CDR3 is TGTGCCAGCAGCCAGACAGATAGCAATCAGCCCCAGCATTTT. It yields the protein CASSQTDSNQPQHF.

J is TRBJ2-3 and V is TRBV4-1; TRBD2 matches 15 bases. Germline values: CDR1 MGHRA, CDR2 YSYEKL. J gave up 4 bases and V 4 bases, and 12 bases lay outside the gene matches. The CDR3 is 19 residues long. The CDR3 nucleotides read TGCGCCAGCAGCCCCCTGAGGACTAGCGGGAGGGCCGTCTCAGATACGCAGTATTTT. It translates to CASSPLRTSGRAVSDTQYF.

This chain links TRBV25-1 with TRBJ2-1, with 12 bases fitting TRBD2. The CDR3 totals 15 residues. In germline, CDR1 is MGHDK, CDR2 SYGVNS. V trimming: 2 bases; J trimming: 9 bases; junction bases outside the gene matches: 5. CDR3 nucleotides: TGTGCCAGCAGTGAAGAGACTAGCGGGAGTGGTGAGCAGTTCTTC. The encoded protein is CASSEETSGSGEQFF. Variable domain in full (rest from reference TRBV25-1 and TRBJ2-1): EADIYQTPRYLVIGTGKKITLECSQTMGHDKMYWYQQDPGMELHLIHYSYGVNSTEKGDLSSESTVSRIRTEHFPLTLESARPSHTSQYLCASSEETSGSGEQFFGPGTRLTVL.

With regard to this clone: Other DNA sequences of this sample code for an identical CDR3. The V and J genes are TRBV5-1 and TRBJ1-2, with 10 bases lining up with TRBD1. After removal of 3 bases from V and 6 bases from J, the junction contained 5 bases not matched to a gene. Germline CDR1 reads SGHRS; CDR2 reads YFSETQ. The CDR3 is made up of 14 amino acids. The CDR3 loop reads CASSSTGTGDGYTF. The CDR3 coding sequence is TGCGCCAGCAGCTCTACCGGGACAGGGGATGGCTACACCTTC. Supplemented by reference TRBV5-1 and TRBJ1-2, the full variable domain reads KAGVTQTPRYLIKTRGQQVTLSCSPISGHRSVSWYQQTPGQGLQFLFEYFSETQRNKGNFPGRFSGRQFSNSRSEMNVSTLELGDSALYLCASSSTGTGDGYTFGSGTRLTVV.